A selection of T cell receptor beta chains follows, all from one sample in a study of control samples from healthy donors and cancer patients. Only in-frame clones appear in the TCRdb table, and some are missing; sequencing was by immunoSEQ multiplex PCR. This sample has around 68,000 clones; around four fifths occur once, and the top ten carry about 15%. Input material: blood. The source of these receptors is a man aged 45 to 65 in good health. Each CDR3 is given without its conserved first and last residue. Fields, in order: V gene, D gene, clone size, CDR3 protein. D genes are given only for firm matches. Size tells how often a clone was seen (once, few, many) or the class of an expanded clone, and some rows leave it out.

V: TRBV6-6; D: TRBD2; size: -; CDR3: ASSYSPGGPYNEQF
V: TRBV5-6; D: TRBD1; size: -; CDR3: ASSPDRGLGTDTQY
V: TRBV19; D: -; size: few; CDR3: ASSTAQSEAF
V: TRBV9; D: -; size: -; CDR3: ASSRVTENTEAF
V: TRBV7-2; D: TRBD1; size: -; CDR3: ASSIQTGGNTEAF
V: TRBV28; D: TRBD1; size: -; CDR3: ASSPPLGGGLRGYT
V: TRBV19; D: -; size: -; CDR3: ASSIGVFQYSNQPQH
V: TRBV29-1; D: -; size: -; CDR3: SVVGRNYGYT
V: TRBV6-5; D: -; size: -; CDR3: ASSSGQSYEQY
V: TRBV18; D: -; size: -; CDR3: ASSPPGTSYEQY
V: TRBV11-3; D: -; size: -; CDR3: ASSSGGRGSEELF
V: TRBV5-1; D: TRBD2; size: -; CDR3: ASGGLAGGSDTQY
V: TRBV5-4; D: -; size: -; CDR3: ASSAGSGFPGETQY
V: TRBV6-5; D: TRBD1; size: -; CDR3: ASTRDRGQEAF
V: TRBV7-3; D: -; size: once; CDR3: ASNHNTETGANVLT
V: TRBV21-1; D: -; size: -; CDR3: ASSKGGRGLLDTQY
V: TRBV12-3/TRBV12-4; D: -; size: -; CDR3: ASNPQGNQPQH
V: TRBV14; D: -; size: -; CDR3: ASSTLGESRDEKLF
V: TRBV10-1; D: TRBD1; size: -; CDR3: ASREYRQGTTYATNEKLF
V: TRBV4-3; D: -; size: -; CDR3: ASSQDWPGEDHRGYT
V: TRBV5-4; D: TRBD1; size: -; CDR3: ASSPPGQDTMKQF
V: TRBV7-8; D: -; size: many; CDR3: ASSSDRNQPQH
V: TRBV19; D: TRBD1; size: -; CDR3: ASRDRGLGNSPLH